This TCR beta chain was captured in a study of beta chain features in type 1 diabetes. Whole-study results and caveats: Small HLA sub-analyses could not settle whether HLA shapes TCRB rearrangement. Comparison showed that naive, central memory and Treg TCRB repertoires appeared more similar among patients than among healthy donors.

This CDR3 is 17 amino acids long. Germline V gives CDR1 MGHRA, CDR2 YSYEKL. V was cut by 0 bases and J by 5 bases, with 19 bases left in between. Every isolated RNA sample was fully reverse transcribed, so sequencing captured expressed TCRB transcripts. Libraries were prepared by immunoSEQ multiplex PCR; TCRdb keeps only in-frame clonotypes and omits some of them. The sample carries about 900,000 clones, under 20% recorded once. About this clone: Antigen specificity is unknown.

Sequencing was carried out using naive CD4+ T cells from blood. This receptor was obtained from a woman under 30 in good health. The genes are TRBV4-1 and TRBJ2-5; D possibly uses TRBD1 or TRBD2 (6 bases each). CDR3 in DNA: TGCGCCAGCAGCCAAGATCTGTCACGGGGGCTTAGGGAGACCCAGTACTTC. It translates to CASSQDLSRGLRETQYF.